The 15 T cell receptor beta chains in this list originate from one sample, sequenced in a study of T cell responses to AZD1222 COVID-19 vaccine. Sequencing used immunoSEQ multiplex PCR; TCRdb keeps in-frame clones, though not all of them. The sample holds approximately 150,000 clones, 85% to 95% seen once. Material: peripheral blood, obtained 28 days after the second AZD1222 dose. Receptor source: an adult who received the AZD1222 COVID-19 vaccine.

V gene TRBV10-3 combines with J gene TRBJ2-5, with 9 bases identical to TRBD2. V trimming: 3 bases; J trimming: 1 base; junction bases outside the gene matches: 9. This CDR3 is built from 17 residues. Germline V gene data show CDR1 as ENHRY and CDR2 as SYGVKD. In DNA, the CDR3 is TGTGCCATCAGTGATACCAGCGGGAGGACCTTCCAAGAGACCCAGTACTTC. This translates into CAISDTSGRTFQETQYF.

This rearrangement joins TRBV28 to TRBJ2-1; D possibly corresponds to TRBD2 (6 bases). Germline V gene data show CDR1 as MDHEN and CDR2 as SYDVKM. CDR3 length: 16 amino acids. The V end was cut by 3 bases, the J end by 0 bases, with 12 bases between. The CDR3 loop is CASSFGTPSSYNEQFF. The CDR3, as DNA: TGTGCCAGCAGTTTTGGGACTCCCAGCTCCTACAATGAGCAGTTCTTC.

V is TRBV18 and J is TRBJ1-1, with D uncertain. Per the germline V gene, CDR1 is KGHSH and CDR2 is LQKENI. This CDR3 is 13 amino acids long. The V end lost 2 bases, the J end lost 11 bases, and 15 bases lay between the germline ends. CDR3 DNA sequence: TGTGCCAGCTCACCAGACAATTATTTCGGGGCTTTCTTT. Its translation: CASSPDNYFGAFF.

This rearrangement joins TRBV5-8 to TRBJ1-2; D is undetermined. The CDR3 length is 18 residues. CDR1 and CDR2 (germline): SGHTS, YDEGEE. The V end was cut by 4 bases, the J end by 5 bases, with 27 bases between. CDR3 amino acids: CASSPSPNSWEIKYGYTF. Written as DNA, the CDR3 is TGTGCCAGCAGCCCGTCTCCCAACAGTTGGGAGATAAAGTATGGCTACACCTTC.

V is TRBV19 and J is TRBJ1-5; 8 bases are a match to TRBD1. This CDR3 region has 14 residues. CDR1 and CDR2 from the germline V gene are LNHDA and SQIVND (reference sequence). With 7 bases clipped from V and 7 bases from J, the junction kept 9 bases outside the gene matches. CDR3 sequence (DNA): TGTGCCAGTAATACAGGGGGTCTAAGGCAGCCCCAGCATTTT. It specifies CASNTGGLRQPQHF. Full variable domain (outside the CDR3, taken from reference TRBV19 and TRBJ1-5): DGGITQSPKYLFRKEGQNVTLSCEQNLNHDAMYWYRQDPGQGLRLIYYSQIVNDFQKGDIAEGYSVSREKKESFPLTVTSAQKNPTAFYLCASNTGGLRQPQHFGDGTRLSIL.

This chain links TRBV19 with TRBJ1-1; possible D gene TRBD1, 5 bases. The CDR3 consists of 13 residues. Germline V gives CDR1 LNHDA, CDR2 SQIVND (reference sequence). V was cut by 6 bases and J by 6 bases, with 14 bases left in between. The CDR3 DNA is TGTGCCAGTAGCTCGGGGCGAAGGTCTGAAGCTTTCTTT. This sequence encodes CASSSGRRSEAFF. Full variable domain (missing parts from reference TRBV19 and TRBJ1-1): DGGITQSPKYLFRKEGQNVTLSCEQNLNHDAMYWYRQDPGQGLRLIYYSQIVNDFQKGDIAEGYSVSREKKESFPLTVTSAQKNPTAFYLCASSSGRRSEAFFGQGTRLTVV.

In regard to this clone: The junction shows a germline mismatch at one end, possibly a read error. The chain is built from TRBV23-1 and TRBJ1-1; D perhaps matches TRBD1 (6 bases). TRBV23-1 falls under the ORF class, with uncertain function. The CDR3 sequence is 15 residues long. The CDR3 reads CASSQTGTLNTKAFF. The CDR3 DNA reads TGCGCCAGCAGTCAGACCGGGACACTGAACACTAAAGCTTTCTTT.

The chain has TRBV25-1 and TRBJ2-2; TRBD2 might be the D (5 bases). The CDR3 totals 16 residues. Germline V gene data show CDR1 as MGHDK and CDR2 as SYGVNS. The germline V and J ends were trimmed by 4 bases and 4 bases, with 16 bases remaining between them. For the CDR3, the DNA is TGTGCCAGCAGTGCCCCCCCACAACGGGGCACCGGGGAGCTGTTTTTT. This sequence encodes CASSAPPQRGTGELFF.

V and J are TRBV13 and TRBJ2-1; 9 positions agree with TRBD2. CDR1 is PRHDT, CDR2 FYEKMQ, per germline (reference sequence). The junction had 6 bases not matched to a gene; V was cut back by 8 bases and J by 4 bases. The CDR3 extends over 14 amino acids. The CDR3 region has the DNA TGTGCCAGCCGCGGGAGGGCCGGGTACAATGAGCAGTTCTTC. Protein sequence: CASRGRAGYNEQFF.

CDR3 loop: CASSRSGVPFTEAFF. CDR3 nucleotide sequence: TGTGCCAGCAGTAGGTCAGGGGTGCCGTTTACTGAAGCTTTCTTT. This chain connects TRBV6-6 to TRBJ1-1; possibly TRBD1 for D (6 bases). V lost 5 bases, J lost 5 bases, and 18 bases lay in between. The CDR3 length is 15 residues. Germline assignment: CDR1 MNHNY and CDR2 SVGAGI (reference sequence).

This rearrangement joins TRBV10-1 to TRBJ1-1; TRBD1 is a possible D gene (6 bases). Germline CDR1 and CDR2: WNHNN and SYGVQD (reference sequence). Trimming removed 3 bases from V and 6 bases from J, with 11 bases in between. The CDR3 has 13 residues. The DNA of the CDR3 is TGCGCCAGCAGTGATCCAGGGGCCGCTGAAGCTTTCTTT. Amino acids: CASSDPGAAEAFF.

The chain uses TRBV6-6 and TRBJ1-1, with 8 nucleotides matching TRBD1. CDR3 length: 14 residues. The germline CDR1 and CDR2 sequences are MNHNY and SVGAGI (reference sequence). Trimming removed 6 bases from V and 11 bases from J; junction bases left unmatched: 14. DNA of the CDR3: TGTGCCAGCAGCTTCCGGGACAGGTCCTTGCATGCTTTCTTT. This sequence encodes CASSFRDRSLHAFF.

V gene TRBV11-2 combines with J gene TRBJ2-7; 7 nucleotides match TRBD2. From germline, CDR1 is SGHAT and CDR2 FQNNGV. The V gene end was trimmed by 3 bases and the J gene end by 6 bases; junction bases not matched to a gene: 2. There are 12 residues in the CDR3. The CDR3 region is CASSLGRAEQYF. The CDR3, as DNA: TGTGCCAGCAGCTTGGGGAGGGCCGAGCAGTACTTC.

The V call is TRBV10-1, the J call TRBJ2-3; weak D call: TRBD2 (5 bases). The CDR3 length is 14 residues. The germline gives CDR1 WNHNN, CDR2 SYGVQD (reference sequence). Trimming shortened V by 0 bases and J by 5 bases, and 9 bases separated the two germline ends. The CDR3 spells CASSESRTVDTQYF. The CDR3 coding sequence is TGCGCCAGCAGTGAGTCGAGGACTGTAGATACGCAGTATTTT.

The chain combines TRBV11-2 with TRBJ1-1, with D uncertain. Trimming left V 4 bases short and J 1 base short, with 7 bases between. The germline V gene encodes CDR1 SGHAT and CDR2 FQNNGV. This CDR3 contains 13 residues. CDR3 amino acids: CASSYSGNTEAFF. The CDR3 nucleotides read TGTGCCAGCAGCTACTCCGGGAACACTGAAGCTTTCTTT.